The next 10 T cell receptor beta chains were all read from a single sample in a study of technical replicates of blood from a few donors. Data came from immunoSEQ multiplex PCR; TCRdb stores just in-frame clones and leaves some out. The profile shows about 56,000 clones, roughly 96% of them singletons. The sample consisted of PBMCs. All receptors derive from a human donor in good health. Some clones in this sample may be carry-over from other donors' samples.

Written as DNA, the CDR3 is TGTGCCAGCAGCCAAGAAATGGGGACTAGCAGAAGTTTGAGCTCCTACGAGCAGTACTTC. Translating gives CASSQEMGTSRSLSSYEQYF. V usage is TRBV4-2 and J usage is TRBJ2-7; TRBD2 aligns across 9 bases. There are 20 residues in the CDR3. The V gene end was trimmed by 0 bases and the J gene end by 0 bases; junction bases not matched to a gene: 15. Looked up from germline, CDR1 is LGHNA and CDR2 is YNFKEQ.

V is TRBV7-9 and J is TRBJ2-5; D is undetermined. V lost 7 bases, J lost 3 bases, and 9 bases lay in between. The CDR3 length is 12 residues. Germline V gives CDR1 SEHNR, CDR2 FQNEAQ (reference sequence). CDR3 protein: CASTSRKETQYF. DNA for the CDR3: TGTGCCAGCACCTCCAGAAAAGAGACCCAGTACTTC.

The V and J genes are TRBV5-1 and TRBJ2-3; D possibly corresponds to TRBD1 (5 bases). This CDR3 comprises 14 residues. Trimming removed 1 base at V and 1 base at J, with 7 bases between. The germline CDR1 and CDR2 sequences are SGHRS and YFSETQ. In nucleotides, the CDR3 is TGCGCCAGCAGCTTGCAGGGTGGCACAGATACGCAGTATTTT. It specifies CASSLQGGTDTQYF.

This clone has a single count. This chain connects TRBV2 to TRBJ2-7; maybe TRBD1 (6 bases). Trimming took 8 bases from V and 5 from J, leaving 19 bases between them. The CDR3 has 14 amino acids. Germline V lookup: CDR1 SNHLY, CDR2 FYNNEI. The CDR3 nucleotides read TGTGCCAGCCGATTACAGGGAACCGTCCACGAGCAGTACTTC. Protein sequence: CASRLQGTVHEQYF.

This clone was found once. The chain links TRBV13 to TRBJ1-6; no clear D. Trimming pared 7 bases from V and 1 base from J, leaving 8 bases between. Germline V gene data show CDR1 as PRHDT and CDR2 as FYEKMQ (reference sequence). This CDR3 contains 14 residues. The DNA of the CDR3 is TGTGCCAGCACGACCAGGTCCTATAATTCACCCCTCCACTTT. This codes for CASTTRSYNSPLHF.

Only one count was recorded for this clone. This rearrangement joins TRBV9 to TRBJ1-5; a possible D gene is TRBD1 (6 bases). Per germline, CDR1 SGDLS and CDR2 YYNGEE. CDR3 size: 15 residues. V was cut by 3 bases and J by 4 bases, with 14 bases left in between. The CDR3 here is CASSAGHWGNQPQHF. CDR3 bases: TGTGCCAGCAGCGCGGGACATTGGGGGAATCAGCCCCAGCATTTT.

The chain links TRBV6-1 to TRBJ2-3; TRBD2 might be the D (7 bases). Germline lookup yields CDR1 MNHNS and CDR2 SASEGT. The CDR3 is 18 residues long. Trimming removed 1 base at V and 0 bases at J, with 17 bases between. CDR3 amino acids: CASSEVVPAGASTDTQYF. CDR3 in DNA: TGTGCCAGCAGTGAAGTAGTGCCGGCGGGGGCTAGCACAGATACGCAGTATTTT.

The V call is TRBV5-1, the J call TRBJ2-5; the match to TRBD2 covers 8 bases. The germline V gene encodes CDR1 SGHRS and CDR2 YFSETQ. The length of the CDR3 is 15 residues. After removal of 0 bases from V and 4 bases from J, the junction contained 5 bases not matched to a gene. The CDR3 spells CASSLGAGDRETQYF. The CDR3 nucleotides are TGCGCCAGCAGCTTGGGAGCGGGGGATAGAGAGACCCAGTACTTC. Variable domain in full (rest from reference TRBV5-1 and TRBJ2-5): KAGVTQTPRYLIKTRGQQVTLSCSPISGHRSVSWYQQTPGQGLQFLFEYFSETQRNKGNFPGRFSGRQFSNSRSEMNVSTLELGDSALYLCASSLGAGDRETQYFGPGTRLLVL.

The gene calls are TRBV9 and TRBJ2-3; 10 bases line up with TRBD1. The ends lost 2 bases at V and 4 bases at J; junction bases unmatched: 7. Germline loops: CDR1 SGDLS, CDR2 YYNGEE. The CDR3 is 16 residues long. The CDR3 sequence is CASSVTTGGLSDTQYF. CDR3 nucleotides: TGTGCCAGCAGCGTGACGACAGGGGGCCTTTCAGATACGCAGTATTTT.

The CDR3, as DNA: TGTGCCAGCACCAGAGACAGGGTGGGCACTGAAGCTTTCTTT. This codes for CASTRDRVGTEAFF. The chain is built from TRBV7-8 and TRBJ1-1; 7 bases agree with TRBD1. Germline V gene lookup returns CDR1 SGHVS and CDR2 FQNEAQ. The CDR3 is made up of 14 amino acids. J lost 4 bases, V lost 7 bases, and 9 bases had no gene match. Complete variable domain (other parts from reference TRBV7-8 and TRBJ1-1): GAGVSQSPRYKVAKRGQDVALRCDPISGHVSLFWYQQALGQGPEFLTYFQNEAQLDKSGLPSDRFFAERPEGSVSTLKIQRTQQEDSAVYLCASTRDRVGTEAFFGQGTRLTVV.